A selection of T cell receptor beta chains follows, all from one sample in a study of PD-L1 blockade in urothelial cancer. Data came from immunoSEQ multiplex PCR; TCRdb stores just in-frame clones and leaves some out. The data contain about 35,000 clones, more than 65% of them singletons. The specimen comprised PBMCs, sampled around atezolizumab (anti-PD-L1) treatment. The source is a man in his sixties or seventies with urothelial cancer. Each CDR3 is given with its conserved first and last residue. A D gene is named only where the DNA matches it firmly. The size entry is marked missing in some rows and otherwise reads once, few, many or a size class.

- - 15 TRBJ1-3 TRBV25-1 CASSGGWVSGNTIYF TGTGCCAGCAGTGGAGGATGGGTCTCTGGAAACACCATATATTTT
- - 14 TRBJ1-2 TRBV7-3 CASSLGPLSGGYTF TGTGCCAGCAGCTTAGGGCCCTTAAGTGGTGGCTACACCTTC
- TRBD2 15 TRBJ2-2 TRBV5-6 CASSLPGGVTGELFF TGTGCCAGCAGCTTACCGGGAGGGGTCACCGGGGAGCTGTTTTTT
- TRBD1 16 TRBJ1-2 TRBV4-3 CASSQEGQGANYGYTF TGCGCCAGCAGCCAAGAGGGACAGGGGGCGAACTATGGCTACACCTTC
- - 13 TRBJ2-3 TRBV18 CASSTGLGDTQYF TGTGCCAGCTCCACAGGGCTCGGCGATACGCAGTATTTT
- - 15 TRBJ1-5 TRBV7-9 CASSSGEIGNQPQHF TGTGCCAGCAGCTCCGGGGAAATCGGCAATCAGCCCCAGCATTTT
- - 15 TRBJ1-2 TRBV9 CASSVDAGWFYGYTF TGTGCCAGCAGCGTAGACGCAGGGTGGTTTTACGGCTACACCTTC
- - 14 TRBJ1-1 TRBV28 CASSPLPLQGHPFF TGTGCCAGCAGTCCTCTACCATTACAGGGACATCCTTTCTTT
- - 14 TRBJ1-4 TRBV2 CASARTVTNEKLFF TGTGCCAGCGCCCGGACAGTAACTAATGAAAAACTGTTTTTT
- - 15 TRBJ1-2 TRBV30 CAWGRGDGGAYGYTF TGTGCCTGGGGGAGGGGGGATGGCGGGGCGTATGGCTACACCTTC
- TRBD1 14 TRBJ2-5 TRBV5-1 CASSSTGARETQYF TGCGCCAGCAGCTCTACAGGGGCCCGCGAGACCCAGTACTTC
- - 13 TRBJ2-7 TRBV28 CASSLDRPYEQYF TGTGCCAGCAGTTTGGACAGACCCTACGAGCAGTACTTC
- TRBD1 18 TRBJ1-2 TRBV18 CASSPNGPGTAANYGYTF TGTGCCAGCTCACCCAACGGTCCCGGGACAGCAGCTAACTATGGCTACACCTTC
- TRBD2 16 TRBJ2-7 TRBV11-1 CASSSPGGSFEYEQYF TGTGCCAGCAGCTCTCCGGGGGGATCATTCGAGTACGAGCAGTACTTC
once TRBD1 15 TRBJ2-2 TRBV28 CASSPQGQGPGELFF TGTGCCAGCAGTCCACAAGGACAGGGCCCGGGGGAGCTGTTTTTT